Described below is a single TCR beta chain sequence and its context. The antigen is undetermined. This was the immunoSEQ version 4 assay in survey mode. Measured with immunoSEQ multiplex PCR; TCRdb has only the in-frame clones, and not every one. This sample has just under 65,000 clones, with less than 85% found just once. The sample is drawn from a study of persistence of HIV-infected CD4 T cells. Germline V gives CDR1 SEHNR, CDR2 FQNEAQ (reference sequence). V dropped 5 bases and J dropped 0 bases, with 6 bases sitting between them. CDR3 length equals 13 residues. An overlapping HIV-1 Gag peptide pool stimulated these cells at 0.75 to 1 ug/peptide/mL. CD40L/CD69 double-negative CD45RO-high memory CD4+ T cells were collected.

V gene TRBV7-9 combines with J gene TRBJ2-3; D is unresolved. The TCR sequence derives from an adult man with HIV who was CMV-seropositive. Here the sequenced sample was CD4+ T cells sorted from PBMCs after 18-hour stimulation, taken from a patient who received antiretroviral therapy. CDR3 bases: TGTGCCAGCAGCCCGTTCAGCACAGATACGCAGTATTTT. This translates into CASSPFSTDTQYF.